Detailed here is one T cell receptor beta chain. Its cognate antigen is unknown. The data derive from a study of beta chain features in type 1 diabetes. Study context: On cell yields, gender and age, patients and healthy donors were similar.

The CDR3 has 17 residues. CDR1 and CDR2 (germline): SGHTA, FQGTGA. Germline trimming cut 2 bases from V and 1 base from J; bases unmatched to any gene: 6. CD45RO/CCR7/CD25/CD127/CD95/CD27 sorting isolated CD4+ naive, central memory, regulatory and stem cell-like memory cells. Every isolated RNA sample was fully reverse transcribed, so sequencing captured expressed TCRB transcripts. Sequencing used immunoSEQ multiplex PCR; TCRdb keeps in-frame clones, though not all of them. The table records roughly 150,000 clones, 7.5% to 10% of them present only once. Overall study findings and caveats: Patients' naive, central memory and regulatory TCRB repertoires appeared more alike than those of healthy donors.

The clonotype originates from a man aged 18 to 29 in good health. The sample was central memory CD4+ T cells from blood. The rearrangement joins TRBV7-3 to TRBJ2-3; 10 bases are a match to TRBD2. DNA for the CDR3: TGTGCCAGCAGCTTAGCGGCTAGCGGGAGCGGCACAGATACGCAGTATTTT. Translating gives CASSLAASGSGTDTQYF.